This T cell receptor beta chain was identified in a study of blood T cell repertoires in COVID-19. About the study: The origin of the acute and convalescent COVID-19 samples was the United States, Italy and Spain.

Profiling relied on immunoSEQ multiplex PCR, and the TCRdb table lists in-frame clones only, not all of them. The table shows about 170,000 clones, with 86% occurring only once. This clone was seen more than once but under ten times. V lost 3 bases and J 5 bases, leaving 10 bases between the germline ends. Germline CDR1 and CDR2: MDHEN and SYDVKM. This CDR3 has 13 residues. The genes are TRBV28 and TRBJ1-2; D uncertain. Sequencing used peripheral blood. The sequence was collected from a man between 65 and 85 years old with acute or convalescent COVID-19. The CDR3 DNA follows: TGTGCCAGCAGTTTTCAGGCTCGGTATGGCTACACCTTC. Translating it yields CASSFQARYGYTF.